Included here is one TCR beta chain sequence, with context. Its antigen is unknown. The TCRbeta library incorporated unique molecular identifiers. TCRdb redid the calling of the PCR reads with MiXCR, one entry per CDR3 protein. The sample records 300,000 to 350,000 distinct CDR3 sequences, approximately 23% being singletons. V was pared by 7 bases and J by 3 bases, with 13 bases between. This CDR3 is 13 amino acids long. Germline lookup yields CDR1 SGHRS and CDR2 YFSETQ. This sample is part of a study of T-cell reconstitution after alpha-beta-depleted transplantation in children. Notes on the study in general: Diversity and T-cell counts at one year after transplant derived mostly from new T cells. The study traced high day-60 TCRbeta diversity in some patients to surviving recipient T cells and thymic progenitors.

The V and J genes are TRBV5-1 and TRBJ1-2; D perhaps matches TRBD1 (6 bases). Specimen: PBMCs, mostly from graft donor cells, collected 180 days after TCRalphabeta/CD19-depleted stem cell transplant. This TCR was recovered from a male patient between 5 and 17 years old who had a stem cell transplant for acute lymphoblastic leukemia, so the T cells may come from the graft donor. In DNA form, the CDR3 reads TGCGCCAGCGGGGGGCCGGGGGACTATGGCTACACCTTC. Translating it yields CASGGPGDYGYTF.